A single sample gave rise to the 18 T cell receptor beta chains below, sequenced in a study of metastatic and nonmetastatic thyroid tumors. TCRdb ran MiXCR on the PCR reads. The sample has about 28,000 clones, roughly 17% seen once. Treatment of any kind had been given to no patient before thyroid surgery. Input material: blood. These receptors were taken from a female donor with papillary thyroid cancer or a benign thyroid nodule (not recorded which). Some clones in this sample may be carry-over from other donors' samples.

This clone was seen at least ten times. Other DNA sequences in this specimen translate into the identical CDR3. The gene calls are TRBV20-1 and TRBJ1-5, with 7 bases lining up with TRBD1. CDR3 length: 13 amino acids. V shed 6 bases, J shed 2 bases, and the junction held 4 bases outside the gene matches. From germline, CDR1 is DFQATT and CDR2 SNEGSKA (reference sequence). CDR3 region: CSAQDRGNQPQHF. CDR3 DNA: TGCAGTGCCCAAGACAGGGGCAATCAGCCCCAGCATTTT.

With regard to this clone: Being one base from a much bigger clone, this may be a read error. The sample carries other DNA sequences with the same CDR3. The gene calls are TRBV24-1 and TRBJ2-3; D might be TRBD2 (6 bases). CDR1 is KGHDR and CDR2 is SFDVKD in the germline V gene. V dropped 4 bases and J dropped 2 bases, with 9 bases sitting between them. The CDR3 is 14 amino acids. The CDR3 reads CATSEGGTTDTQYF. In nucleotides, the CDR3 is TGTGCCACCAGTGAGGGAGGTACCACAGATACGCAGTATTTT.

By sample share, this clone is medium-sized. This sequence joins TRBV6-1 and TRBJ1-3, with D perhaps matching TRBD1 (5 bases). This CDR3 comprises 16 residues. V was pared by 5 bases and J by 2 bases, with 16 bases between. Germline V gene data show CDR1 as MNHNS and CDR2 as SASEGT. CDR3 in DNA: TGTGCCAGCAGTTTAAGGGGAGGAAGGGCTGGAAACACCATATATTTT. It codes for CASSLRGGRAGNTIYF.

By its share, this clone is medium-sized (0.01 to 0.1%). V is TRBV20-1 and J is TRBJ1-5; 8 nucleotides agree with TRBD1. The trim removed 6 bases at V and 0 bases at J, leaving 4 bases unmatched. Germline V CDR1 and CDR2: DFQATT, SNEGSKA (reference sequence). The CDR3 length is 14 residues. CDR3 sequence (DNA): TGCAGTGCGATGGACAGGGATAGCAATCAGCCCCAGCATTTT. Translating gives CSAMDRDSNQPQHF.

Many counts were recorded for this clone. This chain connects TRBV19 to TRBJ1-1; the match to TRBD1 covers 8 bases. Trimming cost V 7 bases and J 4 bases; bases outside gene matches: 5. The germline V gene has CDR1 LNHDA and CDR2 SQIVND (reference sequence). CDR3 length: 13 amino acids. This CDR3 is CASTITGGTEAFF. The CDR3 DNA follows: TGTGCCAGTACCATTACAGGGGGCACTGAAGCTTTCTTT.

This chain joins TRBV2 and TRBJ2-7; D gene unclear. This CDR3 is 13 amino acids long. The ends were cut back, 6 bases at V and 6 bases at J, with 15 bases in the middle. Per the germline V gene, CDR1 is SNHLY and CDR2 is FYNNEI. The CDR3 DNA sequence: TGTGCCAGCAGCAAGGACCAGACCGCCGAGCAGTACGTC. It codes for CASSKDQTAEQYV.

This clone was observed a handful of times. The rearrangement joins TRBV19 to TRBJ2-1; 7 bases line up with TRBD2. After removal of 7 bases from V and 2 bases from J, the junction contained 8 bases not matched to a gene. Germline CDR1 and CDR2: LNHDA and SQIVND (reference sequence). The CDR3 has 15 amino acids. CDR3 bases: TGTGCCAGTATCCCAGCGGGAACCCCCTACAATGAGCAGTTCTTC. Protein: CASIPAGTPYNEQFF.

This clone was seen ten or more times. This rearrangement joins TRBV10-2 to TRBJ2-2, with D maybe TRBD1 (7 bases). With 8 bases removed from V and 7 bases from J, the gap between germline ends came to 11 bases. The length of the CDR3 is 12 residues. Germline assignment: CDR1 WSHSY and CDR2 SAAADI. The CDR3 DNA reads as TGCGCCAGCCAGGGGGGCTTCGGGGAGCTGTTTTTT. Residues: CASQGGFGELFF.

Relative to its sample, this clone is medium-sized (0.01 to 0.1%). The CDR3 DNA is TGTGCCAGCAGTTTATCTCCCAGCGTCTCCTACGAGCAGTACTTC. Protein product: CASSLSPSVSYEQYF. The J gene is TRBJ2-7, the V gene TRBV27; D ambiguous. Germline loops: CDR1 MNHEY, CDR2 SMNVEV (reference sequence). CDR3 length equals 15 residues. V lost 0 bases and J lost 0, with 9 bases in between.

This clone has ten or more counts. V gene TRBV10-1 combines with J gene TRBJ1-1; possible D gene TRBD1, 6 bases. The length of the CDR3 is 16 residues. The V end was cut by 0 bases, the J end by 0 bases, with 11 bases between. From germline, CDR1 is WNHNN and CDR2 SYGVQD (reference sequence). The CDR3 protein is CASSESRGGLNTEAFF. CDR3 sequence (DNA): TGCGCCAGCAGTGAGTCCAGGGGTGGGTTGAACACTGAAGCTTTCTTT.

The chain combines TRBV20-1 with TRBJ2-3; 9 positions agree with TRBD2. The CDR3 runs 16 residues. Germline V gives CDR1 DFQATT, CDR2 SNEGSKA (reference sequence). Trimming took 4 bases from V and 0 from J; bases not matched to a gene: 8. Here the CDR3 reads CSAIGGRASSTDTQYF. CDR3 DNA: TGCAGTGCTATAGGCGGGAGGGCCTCTAGCACAGATACGCAGTATTTT.

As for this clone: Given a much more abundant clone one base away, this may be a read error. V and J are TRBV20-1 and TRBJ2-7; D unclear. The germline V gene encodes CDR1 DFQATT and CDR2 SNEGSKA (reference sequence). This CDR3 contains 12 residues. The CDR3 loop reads CSARQVAVEQCF. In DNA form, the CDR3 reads TGCAGTGCTAGACAGGTGGCTGTCGAGCAGTGCTTC.

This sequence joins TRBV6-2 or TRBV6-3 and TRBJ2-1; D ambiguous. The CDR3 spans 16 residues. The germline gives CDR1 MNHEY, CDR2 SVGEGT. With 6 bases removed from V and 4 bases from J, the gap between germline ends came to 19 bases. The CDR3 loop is CASREQVVGYYNEQFF. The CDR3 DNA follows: TGTGCCAGCAGGGAGCAAGTGGTAGGATATTACAATGAGCAGTTCTTC.

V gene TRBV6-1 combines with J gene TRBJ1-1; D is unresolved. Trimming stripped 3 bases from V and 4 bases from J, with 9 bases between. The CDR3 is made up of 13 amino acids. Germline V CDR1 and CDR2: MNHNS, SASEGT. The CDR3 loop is CASSDDQFTEAFF. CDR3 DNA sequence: TGTGCCAGCAGTGATGACCAGTTCACTGAAGCTTTCTTT.

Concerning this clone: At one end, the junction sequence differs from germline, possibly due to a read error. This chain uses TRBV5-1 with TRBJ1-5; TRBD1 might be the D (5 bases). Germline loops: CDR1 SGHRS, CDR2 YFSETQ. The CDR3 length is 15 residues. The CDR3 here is CASSLDGGENQHQHF. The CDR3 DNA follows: TGCGCCAGCAGCTTGGATGGAGGGGAGAATCAGCACCAGCATTTT.

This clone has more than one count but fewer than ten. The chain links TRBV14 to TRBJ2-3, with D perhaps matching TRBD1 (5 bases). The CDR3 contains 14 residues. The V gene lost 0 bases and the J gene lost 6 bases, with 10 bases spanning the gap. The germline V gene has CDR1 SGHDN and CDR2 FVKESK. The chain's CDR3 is CASSQDTGWDTQYF. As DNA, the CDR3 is TGTGCCAGCAGCCAAGATACAGGCTGGGATACGCAGTATTTT.

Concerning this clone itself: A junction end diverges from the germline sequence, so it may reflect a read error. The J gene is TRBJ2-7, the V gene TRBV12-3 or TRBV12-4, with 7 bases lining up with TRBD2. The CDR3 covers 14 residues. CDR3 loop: CASSPVAGAYEQYF. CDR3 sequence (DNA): TGTGCCAGCAGCCCAGTGGCGGGAGCCTACGAACAGTACTTC.

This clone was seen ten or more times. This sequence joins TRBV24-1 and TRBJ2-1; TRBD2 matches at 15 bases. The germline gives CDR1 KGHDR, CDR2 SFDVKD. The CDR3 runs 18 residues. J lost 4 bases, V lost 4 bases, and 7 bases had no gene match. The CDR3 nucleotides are TGTGCCACCAGTGACAAGGGACTAGCGGGAGGCCGGTACAATGAGCAGTTCTTC. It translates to CATSDKGLAGGRYNEQFF.